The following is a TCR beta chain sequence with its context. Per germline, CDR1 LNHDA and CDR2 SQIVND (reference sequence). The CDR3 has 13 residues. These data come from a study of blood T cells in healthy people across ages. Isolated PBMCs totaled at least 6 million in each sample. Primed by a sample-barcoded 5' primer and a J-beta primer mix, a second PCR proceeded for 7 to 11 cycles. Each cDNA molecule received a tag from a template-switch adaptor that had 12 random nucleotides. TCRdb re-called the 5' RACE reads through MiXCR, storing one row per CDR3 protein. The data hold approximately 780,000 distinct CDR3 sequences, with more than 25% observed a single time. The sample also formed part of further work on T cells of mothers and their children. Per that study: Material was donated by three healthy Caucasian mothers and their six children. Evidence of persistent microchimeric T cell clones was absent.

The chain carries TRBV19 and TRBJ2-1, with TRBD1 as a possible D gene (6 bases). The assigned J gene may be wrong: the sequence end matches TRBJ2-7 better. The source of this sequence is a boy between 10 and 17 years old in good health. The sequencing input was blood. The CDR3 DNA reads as TGTGCCAGTAGTATTCGGACAGCCTACGAGCAGTACTTC. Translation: CASSIRTAYEQYF.